The 29 T cell receptor beta chains below come from one sample, sequenced in a study of naive and memory T cell subsets. Two oligonucleotides, mixed equimolar, formed the beta constant-region primer covering TRBC1 and TRBC2. Four rounds of PCR amplified the ligated cDNA using nested alpha and beta constant-region primers plus SP2. MiXCR, run by TCRdb on the UMI-ligation and nested PCR reads, gives a single entry per CDR3 protein. The table includes roughly 140,000 distinct CDR3 sequences, approximately 20% detected once. General study results and limits: Naive repertoires, especially CD8, held a few larger clonotypes, possibly memory cells re-expressing CD45RA.

What these receptors recognize is not known. Input material: naive CD8+ T cells from blood. Receptors originate from a human donor in good health.

The chain combines TRBV27 with TRBJ2-1, with unresolved D. The ends were cut back, 8 bases at V and 6 bases at J, with 11 bases in the middle. CDR1 MNHEY and CDR2 SMNVEV come from the germline V gene (reference sequence). The CDR3 totals 12 residues. CDR3 coding DNA: TGTGCCAGCGCCCGCGGTCTCAATGAGCAGTTCTTC. It codes for CASARGLNEQFF.

The chain recombines TRBV7-9 with TRBJ2-1; D is ambiguous. This CDR3 is 12 amino acids long. The V gene's germline CDR1 is SEHNR and CDR2 FQNEAQ (reference sequence). Trimming removed 1 base at V and 9 bases at J, with 7 bases between. The CDR3 protein is CASSLGSSEQFF. The CDR3 DNA follows: TGTGCCAGCAGCTTAGGTAGCAGTGAGCAGTTCTTC.

The V and J genes are TRBV9 and TRBJ1-4; D possibly corresponds to TRBD1 (6 bases). CDR1 is SGDLS, CDR2 YYNGEE, per germline. CDR3 length: 15 amino acids. V lost 4 bases, J lost 0 bases, and 10 bases lay in between. The CDR3 sequence: CASSTGQTTNEKLFF. The CDR3 DNA is TGTGCCAGCAGCACCGGACAGACAACTAATGAAAAACTGTTTTTT.

This clonotype occurred a few times. This chain connects TRBV27 to TRBJ2-1; TRBD2 matches at 7 bases. The germline V gene has CDR1 MNHEY and CDR2 SMNVEV (reference sequence). This CDR3 has 14 residues. V trimming: 5 bases; J trimming: 6 bases; junction bases outside the gene matches: 7. CDR3 DNA: TGTGCCAGCAGTCCCCAAACTAGCGCCAATGAGCAGTTCTTC. It is translated as CASSPQTSANEQFF.

V usage is TRBV3-1 and J usage is TRBJ2-7, with 7 bases that match TRBD1. Germline loops: CDR1 LGHDT, CDR2 YNNKEL (reference sequence). Trimming removed 3 bases from V and 4 bases from J; junction bases left unmatched: 12. This CDR3 contains 16 residues. The chain's CDR3 is CASSQETGPRAYEQYF. DNA of the CDR3: TGTGCCAGCAGCCAGGAGACAGGGCCCCGAGCTTACGAGCAGTACTTC.

The chain uses TRBV4-2 and TRBJ2-7; 13 bases agree with TRBD2. Germline CDR1 is LGHNA and CDR2 is YNFKEQ. This CDR3 has 18 amino acids. V lost 0 bases to trimming and J lost 4 bases; unmatched junction nucleotides: 9. CDR3 sequence: CASSQEGLAGPLGYEQYF. DNA for the CDR3: TGTGCCAGCAGCCAAGAGGGACTAGCGGGGCCCTTGGGATACGAGCAGTACTTC.

This clonotype was seen more than once but under ten times. This chain links TRBV25-1 with TRBJ2-2, with 11 positions matching TRBD1. V shed 11 bases, J shed 3 bases, and the junction held 5 bases outside the gene matches. Germline lookup yields CDR1 MGHDK and CDR2 SYGVNS. The CDR3 has 14 amino acids. CDR3 loop: CAGPGQGDTGELFF. In DNA form, the CDR3 reads TGTGCCGGTCCGGGACAGGGGGACACCGGGGAGCTGTTTTTT.

The chain links TRBV24-1 to TRBJ1-5; D gene ambiguous. The V gene lost 5 bases and the J gene lost 9 bases, with 10 bases spanning the gap. Germline loops: CDR1 KGHDR, CDR2 SFDVKD. The CDR3 sequence is 12 residues long. The CDR3 nucleotides read TGTGCCACCAGTGCCCTGGACGGGCCCCAGCATTTT. This codes for CATSALDGPQHF.

This rearrangement joins TRBV29-1 to TRBJ2-2; D is possibly TRBD2 (5 bases). Germline loops: CDR1 SQVTM, CDR2 ANQGSEA. V dropped 5 bases and J dropped 4 bases, with 14 bases sitting between them. The CDR3 spans 14 residues. CDR3 region: CSVSGILSTGELFF. DNA for the CDR3: TGCAGCGTTTCGGGAATCCTCAGCACCGGGGAGCTGTTTTTT.

This rearrangement joins TRBV7-8 to TRBJ2-3; 10 bases match TRBD2. CDR1 and CDR2 (germline): SGHVS, FQNEAQ. V gave up 6 bases and J gave up 1 base; unmatched junction bases: 13. The CDR3 contains 18 residues. This CDR3 is CASSPDQFGLAGTDTQYF. In nucleotides, the CDR3 is TGTGCCAGCAGTCCTGATCAATTCGGACTAGCGGGCACAGATACGCAGTATTTT. The full variable domain, completed using reference TRBV7-8 and TRBJ2-3, is GAGVSQSPRYKVAKRGQDVALRCDPISGHVSLFWYQQALGQGPEFLTYFQNEAQLDKSGLPSDRFFAERPEGSVSTLKIQRTQQEDSAVYLCASSPDQFGLAGTDTQYFGPGTRLTVL.

This clonotype was counted a few times. The chain carries TRBV12-3 or TRBV12-4 and TRBJ2-4; D is perhaps TRBD2 (6 bases). V was cut by 5 bases and J by 9 bases, with 14 bases left in between. The CDR3 totals 13 residues. The CDR3, as DNA: TGTGCCAGCAGTCACCTGGACGGGGGCATTCAGTACTTC. This sequence encodes CASSHLDGGIQYF.

The chain carries TRBV7-9 and TRBJ2-7; possibly TRBD1 for D (6 bases). Germline values: CDR1 SEHNR, CDR2 FQNEAQ (reference sequence). The V end was cut by 5 bases, the J end by 6 bases, with 20 bases between. CDR3 length: 15 residues. CDR3 DNA sequence: TGTGCCAGCAGCAACGATGACCAGGGGATCCTCGAGCAGTACTTC. Translated: CASSNDDQGILEQYF.

This chain joins TRBV6-1 and TRBJ2-5, with a tentative D call TRBD1 (5 bases). The CDR3 loop spans 14 amino acids. The germline V gene encodes CDR1 MNHNS and CDR2 SASEGT. V gave up 1 base and J gave up 3 bases, with 9 bases separating them. The CDR3 DNA reads as TGTGCCAGCAGTGAAGAGGGGTACGAAGAGACCCAGTACTTC. Protein: CASSEEGYEETQYF.

This clonotype showed up just a few times. The chain has TRBV20-1 and TRBJ1-6; D call uncertain. V lost 1 base and J 0 bases, leaving 13 bases between the germline ends. Germline-derived CDR1 and CDR2 are DFQATT and SNEGSKA (reference sequence). This CDR3 has 17 residues. This CDR3 is CSARAGPTSSYNSPLHF. The CDR3, as DNA: TGCAGTGCTAGAGCGGGTCCGACGAGCTCCTATAATTCACCCCTCCACTTT.

The genes are TRBV4-1 and TRBJ2-7; a weak D match, TRBD2 (5 bases). The germline V gene has CDR1 MGHRA and CDR2 YSYEKL. Trimming removed 2 bases at V and 1 base at J, with 6 bases between. This CDR3 is 13 amino acids long. In DNA, the CDR3 is TGCGCCAGCAGCCAATCGGGGTCCTACGAGCAGTACTTC. It specifies CASSQSGSYEQYF.

V is TRBV5-1 and J is TRBJ1-2, with D unclear. This CDR3 is built from 13 residues. V lost 1 base, J lost 8 bases, and 12 bases lay in between. The germline gives CDR1 SGHRS, CDR2 YFSETQ. The CDR3 sequence: CASSLYASSGYTF. The CDR3 region has the DNA TGCGCCAGCAGCTTGTACGCCTCCTCGGGCTACACCTTC.

This clonotype was observed a handful of times. The chain combines TRBV6-1 with TRBJ1-4; D may be TRBD1 (5 bases). Germline CDR1 MNHNS, CDR2 SASEGT. Trimming left V 6 bases short and J 4 bases short, with 15 bases between. This CDR3 contains 15 residues. CDR3 sequence reads: CASRASGDHNEKLFF. DNA of the CDR3: TGTGCCAGCAGAGCCAGCGGGGACCATAATGAAAAACTGTTTTTT.

This clonotype was found many times. V and J are TRBV7-9 and TRBJ2-7; maybe TRBD1 (6 bases). Trimming left V 1 base short and J 6 bases short, with 13 bases between. The germline V gene has CDR1 SEHNR and CDR2 FQNEAQ (reference sequence). This CDR3 has 14 amino acids. CDR3 in amino acids: CASSLVTGPGEQYF. Written as DNA, the CDR3 is TGTGCCAGCAGCTTAGTTACAGGGCCGGGCGAGCAGTACTTC.

The chain links TRBV4-3 to TRBJ2-7, with D uncertain. The CDR3 spans 16 residues. Deletions cut 1 base from V and 0 bases from J, with 13 bases between. Germline V gene lookup returns CDR1 LGHNA and CDR2 YSLEER. The CDR3 region has the DNA TGCGCCAGCAGCCAAGTGATCGGCGGTAGCTCCTACGAGCAGTACTTC. Amino acid sequence: CASSQVIGGSSYEQYF.

On this clonotype: An end of the junction does not agree with germline; a read error may underlie this. CDR3 in DNA: TGTGCCACCAGCAGAGATAGGACCAGACCCTTGTTC. Translation: CATSRDRTRPLF. The chain joins TRBV15 to TRBJ2-1, with D uncertain. The germline V gene has CDR1 LNHNV and CDR2 YYDKDF (reference sequence). CDR3 size: 12 residues.

V gene TRBV13 combines with J gene TRBJ1-1; a weak D match, TRBD1 (5 bases). Trimming removed 5 bases from V and 0 bases from J, with 16 bases in between. The CDR3 is 16 amino acids. The germline gives CDR1 PRHDT, CDR2 FYEKMQ (reference sequence). The CDR3 nucleotides are TGTGCCAGCAGCCCCAATGGACGGGGGATGAACACTGAAGCTTTCTTT. Residues: CASSPNGRGMNTEAFF.

V usage is TRBV27 and J usage is TRBJ2-2; the D gene could be TRBD1 or TRBD2 (6 bases each). V was pared by 6 bases and J by 1 base, with 9 bases between. The CDR3 extends over 14 amino acids. Germline V lookup: CDR1 MNHEY, CDR2 SMNVEV (reference sequence). CDR3 in DNA: TGTGCCAGCAGGGGGGGCTTGAACACCGGGGAGCTGTTTTTT. Protein: CASRGGLNTGELFF.

There are a few counts of this clonotype. The V call is TRBV6-6, the J call TRBJ2-7, with D unresolved. In germline, CDR1 is MNHNY, CDR2 SVGAGI (reference sequence). The CDR3 spans 16 residues. Trimming stripped 7 bases from V and 6 bases from J, with 25 bases between. Here the CDR3 DNA reads TGTGCCAGCATGTACGATCTAGAGGCCTCCTGGGGCGAGCAGTACTTC. Translated: CASMYDLEASWGEQYF.

V gene TRBV2 combines with J gene TRBJ2-7, with TRBD1 identical over 11 bases. The V segment lost 8 bases and the J segment 3 bases; nucleotides outside the gene matches: 6. This CDR3 has 14 residues. The germline V gene has CDR1 SNHLY and CDR2 FYNNEI. CDR3 nucleotide sequence: TGTGCCAGCCATGGGACAGGGGGGATCTACGAGCAGTACTTC. Amino acid sequence: CASHGTGGIYEQYF.

The table lists this clonotype with a few counts. J is TRBJ2-7 and V is TRBV6-2 or TRBV6-3; D is uncertain. CDR3 size: 13 residues. Trimming took off 7 bases at V and 3 bases at J, with 13 bases between the two ends. CDR1 and CDR2 (germline): MNHEY, SVGEGT. DNA for the CDR3: TGTGCCAGCAAGTGGGATGGAAACTACGAGCAGTACTTC. Translation gives CASKWDGNYEQYF.

V is TRBV27 and J is TRBJ2-7; 10 bases align to TRBD1. Germline values: CDR1 MNHEY, CDR2 SMNVEV (reference sequence). The CDR3 length is 14 residues. Trimming removed 5 bases from V and 7 bases from J; junction bases left unmatched: 8. The chain's CDR3 is CASSVGTGDWEQYF. Written as DNA, the CDR3 is TGTGCCAGCAGTGTGGGGACAGGGGATTGGGAGCAGTACTTC.

This clonotype was recorded a few times. The chain employs TRBV24-1 and TRBJ1-5; the D gene is possibly TRBD1 (5 bases). This CDR3 has 18 residues. The germline V gene has CDR1 KGHDR and CDR2 SFDVKD. V lost 9 bases, J lost 4 bases, and 27 bases lay in between. The CDR3 coding sequence is TGTGCCACCGAAACCTTTGGCACGGGACTCCGCGTTAATCAGCCCCAGCATTTT. Translated, it gives CATETFGTGLRVNQPQHF.

This clonotype was seen a few times. V gene TRBV29-1 combines with J gene TRBJ2-6, with 7 nucleotides matching TRBD1. The ends lost 7 bases at V and 1 base at J; junction bases unmatched: 10. The CDR3 totals 16 residues. Germline V gene lookup returns CDR1 SQVTM and CDR2 ANQGSEA. The CDR3 sequence is CSAETGEGSGANVLTF. The CDR3 DNA is TGCAGCGCCGAAACAGGGGAAGGTTCTGGGGCCAACGTCCTGACTTTC.

The chain is built from TRBV7-8 and TRBJ1-5; no clear D gene. This CDR3 has 15 amino acids. The V gene's germline CDR1 is SGHVS and CDR2 FQNEAQ. The ends were cut back, 5 bases at V and 0 bases at J, with 11 bases in the middle. CDR3 sequence (DNA): TGTGCCAGCAGCGACCGGGAACGTAGCAATCAGCCCCAGCATTTT. This sequence encodes CASSDRERSNQPQHF.